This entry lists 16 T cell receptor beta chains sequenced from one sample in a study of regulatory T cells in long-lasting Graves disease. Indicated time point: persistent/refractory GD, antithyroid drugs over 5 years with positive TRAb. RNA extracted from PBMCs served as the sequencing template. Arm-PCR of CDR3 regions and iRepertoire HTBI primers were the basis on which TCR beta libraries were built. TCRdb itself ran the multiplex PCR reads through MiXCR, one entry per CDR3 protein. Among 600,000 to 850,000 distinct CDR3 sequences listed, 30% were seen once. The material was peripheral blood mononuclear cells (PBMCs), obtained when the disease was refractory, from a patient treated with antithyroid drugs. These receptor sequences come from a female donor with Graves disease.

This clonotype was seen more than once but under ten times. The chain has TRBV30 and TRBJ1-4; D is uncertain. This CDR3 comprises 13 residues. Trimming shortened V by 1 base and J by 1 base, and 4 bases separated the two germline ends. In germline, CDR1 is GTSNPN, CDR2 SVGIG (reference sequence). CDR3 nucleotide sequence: TGTGCCTGGAGTGAGGGAACTAATGAAAAACTGTTTTTT. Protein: CAWSEGTNEKLFF.

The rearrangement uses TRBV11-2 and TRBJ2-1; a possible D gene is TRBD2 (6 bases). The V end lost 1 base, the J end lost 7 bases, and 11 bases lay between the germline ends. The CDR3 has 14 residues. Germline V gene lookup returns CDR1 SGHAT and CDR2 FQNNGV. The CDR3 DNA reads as TGTGCCAGCAGCTTAGCCAATAGCGGAAATGAGCAGTTCTTC. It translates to CASSLANSGNEQFF. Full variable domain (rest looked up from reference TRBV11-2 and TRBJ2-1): EAGVAQSPRYKIIEKRQSVAFWCNPISGHATLYWYQQILGQGPKLLIQFQNNGVVDDSQLPKDRFSAERLKGVDSTLKIQPAKLEDSAVYLCASSLANSGNEQFFGPGTRLTVL.

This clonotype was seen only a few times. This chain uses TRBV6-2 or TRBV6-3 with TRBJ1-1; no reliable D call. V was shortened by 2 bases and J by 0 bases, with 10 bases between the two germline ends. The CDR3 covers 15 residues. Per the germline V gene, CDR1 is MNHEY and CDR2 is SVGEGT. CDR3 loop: CASSYLVAMNTEAFF. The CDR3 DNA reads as TGTGCCAGCAGTTACCTCGTGGCCATGAACACTGAAGCTTTCTTT.

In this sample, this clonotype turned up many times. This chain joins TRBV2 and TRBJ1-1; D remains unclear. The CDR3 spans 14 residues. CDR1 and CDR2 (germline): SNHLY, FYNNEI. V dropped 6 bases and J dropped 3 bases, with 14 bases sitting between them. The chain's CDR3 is CASSRVARDTEAFF. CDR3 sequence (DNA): TGTGCCAGCAGCCGCGTAGCCCGGGACACTGAAGCTTTCTTT.

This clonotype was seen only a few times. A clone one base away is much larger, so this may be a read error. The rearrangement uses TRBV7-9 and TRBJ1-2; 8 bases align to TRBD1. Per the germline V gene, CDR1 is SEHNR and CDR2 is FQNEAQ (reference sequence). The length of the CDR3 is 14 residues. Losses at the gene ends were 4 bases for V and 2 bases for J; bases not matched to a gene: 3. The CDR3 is CASSWTGTNYGYTF. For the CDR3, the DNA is TGTGCCAGCAGCTGGACAGGGACCAACTATGGCTACACCTTC.

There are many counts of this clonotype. The CDR3 nucleotides are TGTGCCTGGAGTGTAACTCCCCACTATGGCTACACCTTC. Translating gives CAWSVTPHYGYTF. The chain is built from TRBV30 and TRBJ1-2; D gene uncertain. Looked up from germline, CDR1 is GTSNPN and CDR2 is SVGIG (reference sequence). With 0 bases removed from V and 3 bases from J, the gap between germline ends came to 8 bases. The CDR3 contains 13 residues.

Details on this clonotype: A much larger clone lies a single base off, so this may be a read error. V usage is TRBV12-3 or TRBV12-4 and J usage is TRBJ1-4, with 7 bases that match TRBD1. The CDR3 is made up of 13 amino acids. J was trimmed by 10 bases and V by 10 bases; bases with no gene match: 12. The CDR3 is CATQGEDRGKLFF. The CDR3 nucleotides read TGTGCCACCCAGGGGGAGGACCGGGGAAAACTGTTTTTT.

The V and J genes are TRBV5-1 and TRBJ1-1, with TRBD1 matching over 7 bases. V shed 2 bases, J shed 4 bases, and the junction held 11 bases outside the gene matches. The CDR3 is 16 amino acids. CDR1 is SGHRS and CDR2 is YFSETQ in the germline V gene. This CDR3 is CASSFGQAVRTTEAFF. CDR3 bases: TGCGCCAGCAGCTTCGGACAGGCAGTGCGGACCACTGAAGCTTTCTTT.

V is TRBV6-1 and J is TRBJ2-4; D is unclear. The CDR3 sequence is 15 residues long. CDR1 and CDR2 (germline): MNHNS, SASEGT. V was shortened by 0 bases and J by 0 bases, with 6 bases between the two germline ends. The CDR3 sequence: CASSEAPGAKNIQYF. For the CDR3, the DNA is TGTGCCAGCAGTGAAGCGCCAGGAGCCAAAAACATTCAGTACTTC.

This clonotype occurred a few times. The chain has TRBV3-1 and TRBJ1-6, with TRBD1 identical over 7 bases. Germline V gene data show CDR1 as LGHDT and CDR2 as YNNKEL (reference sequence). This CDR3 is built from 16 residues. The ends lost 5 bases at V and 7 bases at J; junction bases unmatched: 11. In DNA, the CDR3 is TGTGCCAGCAGCGCCGGACTGGGACAGATCAATTCACCCCTCCACTTT. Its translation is CASSAGLGQINSPLHF.

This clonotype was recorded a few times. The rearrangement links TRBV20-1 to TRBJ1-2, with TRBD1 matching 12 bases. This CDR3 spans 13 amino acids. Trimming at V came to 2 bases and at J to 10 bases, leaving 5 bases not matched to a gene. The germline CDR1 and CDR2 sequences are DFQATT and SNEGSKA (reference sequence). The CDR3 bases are TGCAGTGCTAGAACCGGGACAGGGGGCGCCTACACCTTC. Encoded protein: CSARTGTGGAYTF.

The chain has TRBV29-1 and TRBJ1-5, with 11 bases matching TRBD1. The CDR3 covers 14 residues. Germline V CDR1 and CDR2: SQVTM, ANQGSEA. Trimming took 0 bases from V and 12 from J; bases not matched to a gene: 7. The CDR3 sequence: CSVEEPGQGDIQHF. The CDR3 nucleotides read TGCAGCGTTGAAGAACCGGGACAGGGGGACATCCAGCATTTT.

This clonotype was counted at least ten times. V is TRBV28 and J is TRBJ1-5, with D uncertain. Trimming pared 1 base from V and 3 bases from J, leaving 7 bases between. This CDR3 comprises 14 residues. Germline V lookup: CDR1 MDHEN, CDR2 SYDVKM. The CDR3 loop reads CASSLYQSNQPQHF. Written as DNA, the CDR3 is TGTGCCAGCAGTTTATATCAGTCCAATCAGCCCCAGCATTTT.

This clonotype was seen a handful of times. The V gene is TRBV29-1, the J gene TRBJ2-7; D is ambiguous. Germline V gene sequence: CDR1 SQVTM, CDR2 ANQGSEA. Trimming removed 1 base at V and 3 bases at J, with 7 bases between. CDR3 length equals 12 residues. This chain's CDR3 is CSVEGARYEQYF. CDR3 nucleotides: TGCAGCGTTGAAGGTGCACGCTACGAGCAGTACTTC.

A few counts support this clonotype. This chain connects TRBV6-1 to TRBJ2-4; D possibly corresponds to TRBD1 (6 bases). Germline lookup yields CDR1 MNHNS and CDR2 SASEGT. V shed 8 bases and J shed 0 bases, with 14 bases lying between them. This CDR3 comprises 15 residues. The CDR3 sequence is CASHHRAAAKNIQYF. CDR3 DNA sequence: TGTGCCAGCCACCACAGGGCTGCAGCCAAAAACATTCAGTACTTC.

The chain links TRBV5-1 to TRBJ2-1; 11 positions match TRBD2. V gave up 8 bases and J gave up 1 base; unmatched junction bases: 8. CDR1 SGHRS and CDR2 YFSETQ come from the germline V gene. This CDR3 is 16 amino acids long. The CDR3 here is CASLLAGVGSYNEQFF. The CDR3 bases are TGCGCCAGTTTACTAGCGGGGGTGGGATCCTACAATGAGCAGTTCTTC.